The rows below give T cell receptor beta chains drawn from one sample of a study of blood T cell repertoires in COVID-19. Clones were read by immunoSEQ multiplex PCR, and TCRdb kept only the in-frame ones, dropping some. The table lists approximately 240,000 clones, about 89% of them singletons. The sequencing input was PBMCs or T cells enriched from blood (not recorded which). These receptors were obtained from a young woman who had recovered from COVID-19. CDR3s include the opening cysteine and the closing phenylalanine or tryptophan. The D gene is left open where the match is weak. Expanded clones are given a class, and other clones once, few, many or no size at all.

clone size	D gene	V gene	J gene	CDR3 protein	CDR3 DNA
NA	NA	TRBV4-2	TRBJ1-1	CASSQSGLNTEAFF	TGTGCCAGCTCCCAAAGTGGCCTGAACACTGAAGCTTTCTTT
NA	TRBD1	TRBV27	TRBJ1-2	CASSFGTGMYGYTF	TGTGCCAGCAGTTTCGGGACAGGGATGTATGGCTACACCTTC
NA	TRBD2	TRBV6-5	TRBJ2-1	CASSSGGSGSKFF	TGTGCCAGCAGTAGCGGGGGCTCGGGGTCCAAGTTCTTC
NA	NA	TRBV5-1	TRBJ2-1	CASSLAAPGHSSSYNEQFF	TGCGCCAGCAGCTTGGCCGCCCCGGGACATTCGAGCTCCTACAATGAGCAGTTCTTC
NA	NA	TRBV7-8	TRBJ2-1	CASSEELSYNEQFF	TGTGCCAGCAGCGAGGAGCTCAGCTACAATGAGCAGTTCTTC
NA	NA	TRBV3-1/TRBV3-2	TRBJ2-3	CASSQAWEDRFKGTQYF	TGTGCCAGCAGCCAAGCTTGGGAGGACAGGTTCAAGGGTACGCAGTATTTT
NA	NA	TRBV19	TRBJ1-1	CASSLLPFGENTEAFF	TGTGCCAGTAGTTTACTTCCTTTCGGGGAGAACACTGAAGCTTTCTTT
NA	TRBD1	TRBV7-9	TRBJ2-7	CASTLGGTAPYEQYF	TGTGCCAGCACCCTAGGTGGGACAGCCCCCTACGAGCAGTACTTC
NA	NA	TRBV28	TRBJ1-1	CASSYPIRAGIEAFF	TGTGCCAGCAGTTACCCGATAAGGGCAGGGATTGAAGCTTTCTTT
NA	TRBD1	TRBV6-5	TRBJ1-5	CASSLPGQGANQPQHF	TGTGCCAGCAGTTTACCGGGACAGGGGGCTAATCAGCCCCAGCATTTT
NA	NA	TRBV9	TRBJ2-3	CASSPSGTSTDTQYF	TGTGCCAGCAGCCCCTCCGGGACAAGCACAGATACGCAGTATTTT
NA	NA	TRBV7-3	TRBJ2-7	CASSSHWGDEQYF	TGTGCCAGCAGCTCCCATTGGGGGGACGAGCAGTACTTC
NA	NA	TRBV18	TRBJ2-5	CASSPYAGQETQYF	TGTGCCAGCTCCCCCTACGCAGGCCAAGAGACCCAGTACTTC
once	NA	TRBV18	TRBJ1-1	CASSLSSGTEAFF	TGTGCCAGCTCACTCTCTTCCGGGACAGAAGCTTTCTTT
NA	NA	TRBV19	TRBJ2-1	CASTPGGSSYNEQFF	TGTGCCAGTACGCCGGGTGGTAGCTCCTACAATGAGCAGTTCTTC
NA	NA	TRBV5-4	TRBJ1-3	CASSPRSGGSGNTIYF	TGTGCCAGCAGCCCCCGGTCCGGAGGCTCTGGAAACACCATATATTTT
NA	NA	TRBV18	TRBJ1-4	CASSLEYREGEKLFF	TGTGCCAGCTCCCTTGAATACAGGGAAGGTGAAAAACTGTTTTTT
NA	NA	TRBV12-3/TRBV12-4	TRBJ1-1	CASRTLQASEAFF	TGTGCCAGCAGAACACTGCAGGCCAGTGAAGCTTTCTTT
NA	NA	TRBV9	TRBJ2-3	CASSVVADHTDTQYF	TGTGCCAGCAGCGTAGTAGCGGATCACACAGATACGCAGTATTTT
NA	NA	TRBV28	TRBJ1-4	CASSPTTELNEKLFF	TGTGCCAGCAGTCCGACCACAGAGCTCAATGAAAAACTGTTTTTT
NA	NA	TRBV20-1	TRBJ2-1	CSASRTVEQFF	TGCAGTGCTAGTAGGACTGTGGAGCAGTTCTTC
once	TRBD1	TRBV12-5	TRBJ2-2	CASGPTKPWGTESHTGELFF	TGTGCTAGTGGTCCGACTAAGCCTTGGGGGACAGAGAGCCACACCGGGGAGCTGTTTTTT
NA	TRBD1	TRBV5-4	TRBJ1-6	CASSLSGQGSPLHF	TGTGCCAGCAGCTTGTCGGGACAGGGTTCACCCCTCCACTTT
NA	NA	TRBV5-5	TRBJ2-2	CASSLAQGSGELFF	TGTGCCAGCAGCTTGGCCCAGGGATCCGGGGAGCTGTTTTTT
NA	NA	TRBV18	TRBJ1-5	CASSPPTGKRQPQHF	TGTGCCAGCTCACCACCCACAGGAAAACGTCAGCCCCAGCATTTT
NA	NA	TRBV5-8	TRBJ1-5	CASSSSLGQGNQPQHF	TGTGCCAGCAGCTCGTCGTTGGGGCAGGGCAATCAGCCCCAGCATTTT
once	TRBD1	TRBV5-5	TRBJ2-3	CASSPTPRTGQDTQYF	TGTGCCAGCAGCCCTACCCCGCGGACAGGGCAAGATACGCAGTATTTT
NA	NA	TRBV28	TRBJ1-5	CASNLGLSNQPQHF	TGTGCCAGCAACCTCGGACTTAGCAATCAGCCCCAGCATTTT
NA	NA	TRBV14	TRBJ1-2	CASSQDLNYGYTF	TGTGCCAGCAGCCAAGATCTTAACTATGGCTACACCTTC
NA	NA	TRBV5-4	TRBJ2-1	CASSPRGQGYNEQFF	TGTGCCAGCAGCCCGAGGGGCCAGGGGTACAATGAGCAGTTCTTC
NA	NA	TRBV11-3	TRBJ1-1	CASSFEGQVNTEAFF	TGTGCCAGCAGCTTCGAAGGACAAGTGAACACTGAAGCTTTCTTT
NA	NA	TRBV10-3	TRBJ1-4	CAISEVGGDEKLFF	TGTGCCATCAGTGAGGTGGGGGGTGATGAAAAACTGTTTTTT
once	TRBD1	TRBV24-1	TRBJ2-5	CATSDPTGRETQYF	TGTGCCACCAGTGACCCGACAGGGAGAGAGACCCAGTACTTC
NA	NA	TRBV7-2	TRBJ1-1	CASSLGTYNTEAFF	TGTGCCAGCAGCTTAGGGACATACAACACTGAAGCTTTCTTT
once	TRBD1	TRBV3-1/TRBV3-2	TRBJ2-7	CASSQETGLTLREQYF	TGTGCCAGCAGCCAAGAGACAGGGTTGACTCTACGGGAGCAGTACTTC
NA	TRBD2	TRBV18	TRBJ2-1	CASSPPTGTSGYNEQFF	TGTGCCAGCTCACCTCCTACCGGGACTAGCGGTTACAATGAGCAGTTCTTC
NA	NA	TRBV5-4	TRBJ2-3	CASSSYGTPPTDTQYF	TGTGCCAGCAGCTCTTACGGGACACCTCCCACAGATACGCAGTATTTT
NA	NA	TRBV21-1	TRBJ1-1	CASSKRRGGPMNTEAFF	TGTGCCAGCAGCAAACGGCGAGGGGGCCCCATGAACACTGAAGCTTTCTTT
NA	TRBD1	TRBV3-1/TRBV3-2	TRBJ1-2	CASSHGGGNYGYTF	TGTGCCAGCAGCCACGGAGGGGGCAACTATGGCTACACCTTC
few	NA	TRBV9	TRBJ1-3	CASSVDNRHSGNTIYF	TGTGCCAGCAGCGTAGACAACAGGCACTCTGGAAACACCATATATTTT
NA	NA	TRBV4-1	TRBJ2-7	CASSQVQGGGEQYF	TGCGCCAGCAGCCAAGTACAAGGAGGTGGCGAGCAGTACTTC
NA	NA	TRBV4-2	TRBJ2-2	CASSQDSFGELFF	TGTGCCAGCAGCCAAGATTCGTTCGGGGAGCTGTTTTTT